The 14 T cell receptor beta chains below all came from one sample that was sequenced in a study of blood T cells in healthy people across ages. Primers used in a second PCR of about 6 to 12 cycles were a sample-barcoded 5' primer and a J-beta primer mix. MiXCR, run by TCRdb on the 5' RACE reads, gives a single entry per CDR3 protein. Of roughly 680,000 distinct CDR3 sequences in the sample, under 25% were seen once. The sequenced sample was blood. These receptors originate from a man in his 70s in good health.

This chain connects TRBV30 to TRBJ2-1; D is unresolved. Looked up from germline, CDR1 is GTSNPN and CDR2 is SVGIG (reference sequence). V gave up 4 bases and J gave up 4 bases, with 17 bases separating them. This CDR3 is 15 amino acids long. The CDR3 sequence: CAWIPASETYNEQFF. The CDR3 DNA sequence: TGTGCCTGGATCCCAGCCAGCGAAACTTACAATGAGCAGTTCTTC.

This clonotype was observed a few times. The CDR3 coding sequence is TGTGCCAGCAGCCAAGATTCCTCAAGGGGGAACACCGGGGAGCTGTTTTTT. Amino acid sequence: CASSQDSSRGNTGELFF. This rearrangement joins TRBV3-1 to TRBJ2-2; D perhaps matches TRBD1 (5 bases). The V end was cut by 0 bases, the J end by 1 base, with 12 bases between. CDR3 length: 17 amino acids. The germline V gene has CDR1 LGHDT and CDR2 YNNKEL (reference sequence).

This clonotype was seen many times. The chain has TRBV12-3 or TRBV12-4 and TRBJ2-5, with 7 bases that match TRBD2. The end of the DNA is better explained by TRBJ2-1, so the J call may be wrong. This CDR3 spans 15 amino acids. The CDR3 DNA follows: TGTGCCAGCAGTTTAGGTGGGACTAACTACAATGAGCAGTTCTTC. It translates to CASSLGGTNYNEQFF.

V and J are TRBV20-1 and TRBJ1-1; the match to TRBD1 covers 8 bases. The V gene's germline CDR1 is DFQATT and CDR2 SNEGSKA (reference sequence). This CDR3 contains 14 residues. Trimming cost V 0 bases and J 4 bases; bases outside gene matches: 4. CDR3 DNA sequence: TGCAGTGCTAGAGAGACAGGGGCGACCACTGAAGCTTTCTTT. It yields the protein CSARETGATTEAFF.

The chain links TRBV6-1 to TRBJ2-7; D call uncertain. The J call may be wrong; the DNA end is better matched by TRBJ2-5. The CDR3 contains 16 residues. Looked up from germline, CDR1 is MNHNS and CDR2 is SASEGT. The CDR3 nucleotides are TGTGCCAGCAGCGAAACGACGCCCTCGCTTGTCGAGACCCAGTACTTC. Its protein product is CASSETTPSLVETQYF.

The chain combines TRBV2 with TRBJ2-1; 7 bases match TRBD2. Germline V gene sequence: CDR1 SNHLY, CDR2 FYNNEI. The CDR3 has 13 amino acids. Trimming at V came to 8 bases and at J to 4 bases, leaving 5 bases not matched to a gene. CDR3 loop: CASGLVPYNEQFF. The CDR3 DNA is TGTGCCAGCGGACTAGTTCCATACAATGAGCAGTTCTTC.

The rearrangement links TRBV7-2 to TRBJ2-5; TRBD1 matches 10 bases. In germline, CDR1 is SGHTA, CDR2 FQGNSA. CDR3 length equals 15 residues. The V gene end was trimmed by 8 bases and the J gene end by 3 bases; junction bases not matched to a gene: 9. CDR3 region: CASGSGQGGKETQYF. The CDR3 DNA sequence: TGTGCCAGCGGATCCGGACAGGGGGGGAAAGAGACCCAGTACTTC.

Only a few counts were recorded for this clonotype. The rearrangement joins TRBV7-2 to TRBJ2-7, with D unresolved. The V gene lost 2 bases and the J gene lost 0 bases, with 11 bases spanning the gap. This CDR3 has 15 residues. CDR1 is SGHTA and CDR2 is FQGNSA in the germline V gene. CDR3 region: CASSLSLVGSYEQYF. The CDR3 DNA reads as TGTGCCAGCAGCTTAAGTCTCGTCGGCTCCTACGAGCAGTACTTC. The full variable domain, in which reference TRBV7-2 and TRBJ2-7 provide the parts outside the CDR3, is GAGVSQSPSNKVTEKGKDVELRCDPISGHTALYWYRQSLGQGLEFLIYFQGNSAPDKSGLPSDRFSAERTGGSVSTLTIQRTQQEDSAVYLCASSLSLVGSYEQYFGPGTRLTVT.

The J gene is TRBJ2-1, the V gene TRBV4-3, with 7 bases aligning to TRBD2. The V and J ends lost 1 base and 9 bases, in that order; junction bases with no gene match: 9. The germline V gene has CDR1 LGHNA and CDR2 YSLEER. The CDR3 has 15 amino acids. CDR3 in amino acids: CASSQGSGEGSEQFF. For the CDR3, the DNA is TGCGCCAGCAGCCAAGGCTCGGGGGAGGGCAGTGAGCAGTTCTTC.

Many counts were recorded for this clonotype. J is TRBJ1-4 and V is TRBV20-1; a weak D match, TRBD1 (5 bases). CDR3 size: 13 residues. Trimming cost V 2 bases and J 3 bases, with 7 bases left between them. Germline V gives CDR1 DFQATT, CDR2 SNEGSKA (reference sequence). CDR3 sequence (DNA): TGCAGTGCTAGAACGGGGGCTAATGAAAAACTGTTTTTT. It translates to CSARTGANEKLFF.

Notes on this clonotype: The conserved final phenylalanine or tryptophan is absent from the CDR3, which likely points to a read error. This chain connects TRBV7-9 to TRBJ2-7; D call uncertain. Germline V CDR1 and CDR2: SEHNR, FQNEAQ (reference sequence). V was clipped by 8 bases and J by 6 bases, with 20 bases between them. The CDR3 loop spans 14 amino acids. The CDR3 reads CASEYMIPRSEQYI. The CDR3 nucleotides read TGTGCCAGCGAATACATGATACCTAGAAGCGAGCAGTACATC.

The chain combines TRBV7-2 with TRBJ1-2; 7 positions agree with TRBD1. With V trimmed by 9 bases and J by 3 bases, 1 base remained unmatched. CDR1 and CDR2 from the germline V gene are SGHTA and FQGNSA. The CDR3 extends over 11 amino acids. CDR3 residues: CASTGDYGYTF. The CDR3 DNA reads as TGTGCCAGTACAGGGGACTATGGCTACACCTTC.

Only a few counts were recorded for this clonotype. This sequence joins TRBV7-8 and TRBJ2-3; TRBD2 agrees at 8 bases. This CDR3 region has 13 residues. Germline CDR1 is SGHVS and CDR2 is FQNEAQ. The J segment lost 5 bases and the V segment lost 5 bases, leaving 3 bases of the junction unmatched. Written as DNA, the CDR3 is TGTGCCAGCAGCCCCGGGACTAGAGATACGCAGTATTTT. The encoded protein is CASSPGTRDTQYF.

The chain couples TRBV20-1 to TRBJ2-1; 11 nucleotides align to TRBD2. The trim removed 0 bases at V and 1 base at J, leaving 2 bases unmatched. Germline lookup yields CDR1 DFQATT and CDR2 SNEGSKA (reference sequence). The CDR3 spans 16 residues. CDR3 loop: CSARELAGGSYNEQFF. CDR3 DNA: TGCAGTGCTAGAGAATTAGCGGGAGGGTCCTACAATGAGCAGTTCTTC.